This T cell receptor (beta chain) was found in a study of beta chain features in type 1 diabetes. Central memory, naive, regulatory and stem cell-like memory CD4+ cells were sorted by CD45RO/CCR7/CD25/CD127/CD95/CD27. TCRB transcripts that were expressed got sequenced, as all of the isolated RNA had been reverse transcribed. The data were produced by immunoSEQ multiplex PCR, yet TCRdb's version contains in-frame clones alone and is incomplete. The sample records more than 85,000 clones, roughly 40% being singletons. The trim removed 6 bases at V and 1 base at J, leaving 8 bases unmatched. This CDR3 has 15 residues. The germline CDR1 and CDR2 sequences are MNHEY and SVGAGI. A remark on this clone: Its matching antigen is unknown.

Findings and caveats of the study: Researchers reported that naive, central memory and Treg TCRB repertoires appeared more similar in patients than in healthy donors.

V is TRBV6-5 and J is TRBJ2-7; 8 positions match TRBD2. The TCR comes from a woman younger than 35 in good health. Sequenced material: stem cell memory CD4+ T cells from blood. CDR3 DNA sequence: TGTGCCAGCAGCCTAGCGGGCGTGACGTCCTACGAGCAGTACTTC. Encoded protein: CASSLAGVTSYEQYF.